Only one count was recorded for the clone carrying this T cell receptor beta chain. RNA extraction and reverse transcription yielded cDNA as sequencing template. The data were produced by immunoSEQ multiplex PCR, yet TCRdb's version contains in-frame clones alone and is incomplete. Of about 150,000 clones listed, approximately 53% are singletons. The data derive from a study of CD8+ T cells in alopecia areata. Study as a whole: Those treated were given oral tofacitinib at 5 to 10 mg twice daily.

CD4+ and CD8+ T cells were sorted from PBMCs stained for CD3, CD4 and CD8. CDR3 length: 13 residues. Germline V gene data show CDR1 as SGDLS and CDR2 as YYNGEE. Deletions cut 5 bases from V and 8 bases from J, with 16 bases between. The clonotype was recovered from a human donor with alopecia areata. This chain connects TRBV9 to TRBJ1-2; D not resolved. Material: CD8+ T cells sorted from blood, obtained at week 0. The CDR3 is CASRDLTEGGYTF. The DNA for the CDR3 is TGTGCCAGCAGGGATTTGACGGAAGGGGGCTACACCTTC.